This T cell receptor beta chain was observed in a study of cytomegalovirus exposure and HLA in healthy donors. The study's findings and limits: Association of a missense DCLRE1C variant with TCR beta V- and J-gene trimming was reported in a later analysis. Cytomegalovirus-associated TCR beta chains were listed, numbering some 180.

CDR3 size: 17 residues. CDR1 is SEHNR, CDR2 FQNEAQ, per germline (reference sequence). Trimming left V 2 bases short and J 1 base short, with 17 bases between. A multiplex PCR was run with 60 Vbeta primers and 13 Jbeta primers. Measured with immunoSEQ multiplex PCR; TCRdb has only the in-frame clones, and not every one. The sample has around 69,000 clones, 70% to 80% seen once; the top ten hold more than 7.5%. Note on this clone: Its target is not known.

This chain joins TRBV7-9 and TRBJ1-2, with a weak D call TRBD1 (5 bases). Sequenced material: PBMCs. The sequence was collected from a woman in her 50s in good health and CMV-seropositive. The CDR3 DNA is TGTGCCAGCAGCTTATTACAAACAGGAGATCTTAACTATGGCTACACCTTC. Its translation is CASSLLQTGDLNYGYTF.